This TCR beta chain was obtained from a study of T-cell reconstitution after alpha-beta-depleted transplantation in children (dated by TCRdb to between 2015 and 2016). The study in broad terms: The study quantitatively tracked T-cell immune reconstitution after TCRalphabeta/CD19-depleted allogeneic hematopoietic cell transplantation in children using TCR repertoire profiling. The full study reports these points: Over subsequent months, a decline in hyperexpanded clone frequencies was noted, and after one year, T-cell counts and TCRbeta diversity were mostly ascribed to newly produced T cells. In some patients, high TCRbeta diversity at day 60 was attributed to recipient T cells and intrathymic progenitors that had survived conditioning. The apparently early recovery of alphabetaT-cell counts about two months after transplant reportedly depended on only several hundred rapidly expanded clones that came from non-depleted graft cells.

The CDR3 goes from the cysteine to the phenylalanine over 16 residues. The sequence is cut down to CDR3 DNA, 48 bases in frame from base 1. V has 1 base trimmed and J has 1 base trimmed; junction bases matching no gene number 5. For CDR1 and CDR2, the germline V gene lists SGHAT and FQNNGV. Taken with the paper, the label for treatment or condition translates to: allogeneic hematopoietic cell transplantation with graft depleted of TCRalphabeta T cells and CD19 B cells. The children who served as transplant recipients had been given grafts of TCRalphabeta/CD19-depleted allogeneic hematopoietic cells. The receptor library was made with PCR. The data were produced on an Illumina HiSeq 2500. To normalize quantification of the TCRbeta repertoire, the TCR libraries were built with molecular barcoding that relied on unique molecular identifiers. TCRdb reprocessing: public reads trimmed at Q25 with fastp, clones called with MiXCR, in-frame beta chains kept. Every entry covers one CDR3 protein and lists the most common genes and DNA from its rows. The sample has approximately 980,000 distinct CDR3 sequences on record, around 30% of them singletons. The top ten clones comprise roughly 30% of the sample.

As for this clonotype: The clone's antigen remains unknown. No base qualities exist here, and no much larger clone lies one base off it.

This TCR was sampled from a boy under two years old who had a stem cell transplant for SCID, so the T cells may come from the graft donor. The sample consisted of PBMCs, mostly from graft donor cells, taken 360 days after TCRalphabeta/CD19-depleted stem cell transplant. The receptor chain draws on TRBV11-2 and TRBJ2-7, with TRBD1 matching 9 junction bases. The nucleotides read TGTGCCAGCAGCTTAGGCGGGACAGGGATTTCCTACGAGCAGTACTTC. Protein translation: CASSLGGTGISYEQYF.